Listed below are T cell receptor beta chains from one sample, sequenced in a study of Ad26.COV2.S vaccination and SARS-CoV-2 variants. The method was immunoSEQ multiplex PCR; TCRdb's version includes in-frame clones alone and lacks a portion of them. The data contain 400,000 to 450,000 clones, 80% to 95% of them singletons. The sequencing used peripheral blood, collected in a trial of Ad26.COV2.S vaccine versus placebo. All receptors derive from a person between 18 and 60 years old who received the Ad26.COV2.S COVID-19 vaccine or a placebo. Both conserved end residues are part of each CDR3. The order of the fields is V gene, J gene, clone size, D gene, CDR3 protein, CDR3 DNA. A D gene is named only where the DNA matches it firmly. Clone size appears in some rows only: once, few, many, or a class for an expanded clone.

TRBV5-1	TRBJ1-6	-	-	CASSPPLGSPLHF	TGCGCCAGCAGCCCGCCACTGGGATCACCCCTCCACTTT
TRBV7-2	TRBJ2-3	-	-	CASSSQVAQYF	TGTGCCAGCAGCTCGCAGGTTGCGCAGTATTTT
TRBV4-2	TRBJ1-5	-	-	CASSQDGRREDVADQPQHF	TGTGCCAGCAGCCAAGATGGCCGAAGGGAGGACGTAGCGGATCAGCCCCAGCATTTT
TRBV19	TRBJ2-1	-	TRBD2	CASSSGTSTLNEQFF	TGTGCCAGTAGCTCCGGGACTAGCACTCTCAATGAGCAGTTCTTC
TRBV10-3	TRBJ2-7	-	-	CAISVLEGYEQYF	TGTGCCATCAGTGTCTTAGAGGGGTACGAGCAGTACTTC
TRBV12-3/TRBV12-4	TRBJ2-7	once	-	CASSLHQQQYF	TGTGCCAGCAGTCTTCATCAGCAGCAGTACTTC
TRBV7-9	TRBJ1-3	once	-	CASSGSDTAGNTIYF	TGTGCCAGCAGCGGTTCAGACACTGCGGGAAACACCATATATTTT
TRBV7-8	TRBJ2-1	-	TRBD2	CASSLAYGREGYYNEQFF	TGTGCCAGCAGCTTAGCTTACGGGCGGGAGGGATATTACAATGAGCAGTTCTTC
TRBV29-1	TRBJ2-4	-	-	CSVCQLAKNIQYF	TGCAGCGTTTGTCAACTAGCCAAAAACATTCAGTACTTC
TRBV28	TRBJ1-2	-	TRBD1	CASASGTAFGYTF	TGTGCCAGTGCCTCCGGGACAGCCTTTGGCTACACCTTC
TRBV19	TRBJ1-2	-	TRBD1	CASSTVDRGRTQGYTF	TGTGCCAGTAGTACTGTGGACAGGGGGCGAACGCAGGGCTACACCTTC
TRBV6-5	TRBJ1-1	-	-	CASSYKGKRLNTEAFF	TGTGCCAGCAGTTACAAAGGGAAAAGGCTGAACACTGAAGCTTTCTTT
TRBV2	TRBJ1-1	-	-	CASSKTAQAFF	TGTGCCAGCAGTAAGACAGCCCAAGCTTTCTTT
TRBV10-1	TRBJ2-5	-	-	CASSESKLGTQYF	TGCGCCAGCAGTGAAAGCAAACTTGGGACCCAGTACTTC
TRBV7-2	TRBJ2-3	-	-	CASSAAGWGTDTQYF	TGTGCCAGCAGCGCAGCGGGTTGGGGCACAGATACGCAGTATTTT
TRBV19	TRBJ2-7	-	TRBD2	CASSFSGGPYEQYF	TGTGCCAGTAGTTTTTCGGGAGGGCCCTACGAGCAGTACTTC
TRBV3-1/TRBV3-2	TRBJ2-2	-	-	CASPEGSDRFANTGELFF	TGTGCCAGCCCTGAAGGAAGCGACAGATTCGCGAACACCGGGGAGCTGTTTTTT
TRBV5-1	TRBJ2-7	-	-	CASSSGTSPYEQYF	TGCGCCAGCAGCTCCGGGACTTCCCCCTACGAGCAGTACTTC
TRBV5-1	TRBJ2-7	-	-	CASSLEGSYEQYF	TGCGCCAGCAGTTTGGAGGGTTCTTACGAGCAGTACTTC
TRBV6-5	TRBJ2-1	-	-	CASSYSSGYNEQFF	TGTGCCAGCAGTTACTCGTCAGGGTACAATGAGCAGTTCTTC
TRBV7-2	TRBJ2-2	-	-	CASSLGSNTGELFF	TGTGCCAGCAGCTTAGGCTCGAACACCGGGGAGCTGTTTTTT
TRBV5-4	TRBJ2-7	-	-	CASSLVQADEQYF	TGTGCCAGCAGCTTGGTGCAGGCCGACGAGCAGTACTTC
TRBV5-1	TRBJ2-7	-	TRBD1	CASSSGTGSYEQYF	TGCGCCAGCAGTTCCGGGACAGGGTCCTACGAGCAGTACTTC
TRBV28	TRBJ2-5	-	TRBD1	CASSASRTGQETQYF	TGTGCCAGCAGCGCCTCCCGGACAGGACAAGAGACCCAGTACTTC
TRBV5-5	TRBJ2-7	-	TRBD2	CASSPGLAGYEQYF	TGTGCCAGCAGCCCCGGACTAGCGGGCTACGAGCAGTACTTC
TRBV6-5	TRBJ1-2	-	-	CASRWESYGYTF	TGTGCCAGCAGATGGGAGAGCTATGGCTACACCTTC
TRBV3-1/TRBV3-2	TRBJ2-3	-	-	CASSQRTYTDTQYF	TGTGCCAGCAGCCAACGGACATACACAGATACGCAGTATTTT
TRBV6-2/TRBV6-3	TRBJ2-5	-	TRBD2	CASSYVAGGPGKETQYF	TGTGCCAGCAGTTACGTAGCGGGAGGGCCGGGGAAAGAGACCCAGTACTTC